This T cell receptor beta chain was documented in a study of T cell responses to AZD1222 COVID-19 vaccine. General study points: CD4 TCRs covered the whole spike, strongest at regions 160-218 and 743-854. Baseline seropositives among AZD1222 recipients totaled only six or seven. Per reports, nearly half of all spike-specific TCRs target regions that are unmutated in variants.

The CDR3 length is 18 residues. The J segment lost 1 base and the V segment lost 0 bases, leaving 8 bases of the junction unmatched. Germline CDR1 and CDR2: SEHNR and FQNEAQ (reference sequence). Doses given second, at about 4 or about 12 weeks, were pooled. As to this clone: No antigen is known for it.

Sequencing used immunoSEQ multiplex PCR; TCRdb keeps in-frame clones, though not all of them. Among about 73,000 clones listed, almost 90% were seen once. V and J are TRBV7-9 and TRBJ1-3, with 8 bases fitting TRBD1. The sequence came from an adult who received the AZD1222 COVID-19 vaccine. The sample was peripheral blood, taken 28 days after the second AZD1222 dose. CDR3 in DNA: TGTGCCAGCAGCTTAGCGGGGACAGGAGGAACTTCTGGAAACACCATATATTTT. It translates to CASSLAGTGGTSGNTIYF.